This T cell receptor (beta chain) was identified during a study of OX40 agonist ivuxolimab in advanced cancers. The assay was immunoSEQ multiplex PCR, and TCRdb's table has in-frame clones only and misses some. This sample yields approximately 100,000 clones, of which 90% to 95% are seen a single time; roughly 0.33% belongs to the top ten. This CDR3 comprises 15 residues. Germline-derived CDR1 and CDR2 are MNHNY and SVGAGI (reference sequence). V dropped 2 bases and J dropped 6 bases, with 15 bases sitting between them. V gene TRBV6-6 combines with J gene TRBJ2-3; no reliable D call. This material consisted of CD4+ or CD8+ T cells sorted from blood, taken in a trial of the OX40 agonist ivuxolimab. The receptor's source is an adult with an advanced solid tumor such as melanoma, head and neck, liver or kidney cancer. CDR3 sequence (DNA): TGTGCCAGCAGTTACGATCGCTCGCCCTCGGATACGCAGTATTTT. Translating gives CASSYDRSPSDTQYF.